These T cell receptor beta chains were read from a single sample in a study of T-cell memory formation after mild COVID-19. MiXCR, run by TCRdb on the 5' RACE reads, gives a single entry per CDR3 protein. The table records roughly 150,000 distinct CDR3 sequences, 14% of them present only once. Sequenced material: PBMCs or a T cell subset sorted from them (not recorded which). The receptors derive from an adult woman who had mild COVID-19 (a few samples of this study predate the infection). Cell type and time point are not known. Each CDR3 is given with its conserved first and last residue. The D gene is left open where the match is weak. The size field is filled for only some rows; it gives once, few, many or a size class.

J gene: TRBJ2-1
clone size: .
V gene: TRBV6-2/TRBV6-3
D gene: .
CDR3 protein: CASTTRDEQFF
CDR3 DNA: TGTGCCAGCACGACAAGGGATGAGCAGTTCTTC

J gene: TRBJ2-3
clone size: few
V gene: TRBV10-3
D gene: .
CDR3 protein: CAISPDGDWQYF
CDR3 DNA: TGTGCCATCAGCCCCGACGGCGACTGGCAGTATTTT

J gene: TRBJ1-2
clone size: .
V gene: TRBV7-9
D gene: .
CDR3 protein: CASSSLGEEVFDGYTF
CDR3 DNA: TGTGCCAGCAGCTCCCTTGGGGAGGAGGTTTTCGATGGCTACACCTTC

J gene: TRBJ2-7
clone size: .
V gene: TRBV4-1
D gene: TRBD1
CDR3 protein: CASSQGGQALYEQYF
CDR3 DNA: TGCGCCAGCAGCCAAGGGGGACAGGCTCTCTACGAGCAGTACTTC

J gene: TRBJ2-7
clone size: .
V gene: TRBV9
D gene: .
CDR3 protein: CASSDGSSYEQYF
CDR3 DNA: TGTGCCAGCAGCGATGGGTCCTCCTACGAGCAGTACTTC

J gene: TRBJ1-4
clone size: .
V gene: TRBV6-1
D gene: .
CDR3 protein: CASSPVSTNEKLFF
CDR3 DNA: TGTGCCAGCAGTCCAGTTTCAACTAATGAAAAACTGTTTTTT

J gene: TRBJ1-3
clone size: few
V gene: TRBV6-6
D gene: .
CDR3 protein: CASSYSTSGNTIYF
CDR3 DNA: TGTGCCAGCAGTTACTCTACATCTGGAAACACCATATATTTT

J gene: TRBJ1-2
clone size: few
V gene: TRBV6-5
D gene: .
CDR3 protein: CASSYDTAVYGYTF
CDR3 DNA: TGTGCCAGCAGTTACGACACAGCCGTCTATGGCTACACCTTC

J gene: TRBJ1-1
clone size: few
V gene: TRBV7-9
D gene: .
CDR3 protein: CASSLTTANTEAFF
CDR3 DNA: TGTGCCAGCAGCTTAACGACAGCAAACACTGAAGCTTTCTTT

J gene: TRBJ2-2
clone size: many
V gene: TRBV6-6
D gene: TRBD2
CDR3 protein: CASRDGLAVHTGELFF
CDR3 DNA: TGTGCCAGCAGGGATGGACTAGCGGTACACACCGGGGAGCTGTTTTTT

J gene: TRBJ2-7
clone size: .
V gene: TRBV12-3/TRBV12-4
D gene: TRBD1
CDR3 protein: CASSFGTASYEQYF
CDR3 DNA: TGTGCCAGCAGTTTCGGGACAGCCTCCTACGAGCAGTACTTC

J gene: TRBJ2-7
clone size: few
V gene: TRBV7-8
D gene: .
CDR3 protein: CASSKNRAEQYF
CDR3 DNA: TGTGCCAGCAGCAAAAACAGGGCCGAGCAGTACTTC

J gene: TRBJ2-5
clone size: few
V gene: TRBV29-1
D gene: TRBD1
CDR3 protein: CSVVQGAKETQYF
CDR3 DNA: TGCAGCGTTGTACAGGGGGCGAAAGAGACCCAGTACTTC

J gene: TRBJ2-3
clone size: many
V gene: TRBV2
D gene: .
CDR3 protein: CASTGGPITDTQYF
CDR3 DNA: TGTGCCAGCACCGGTGGGCCGATCACAGATACGCAGTATTTT

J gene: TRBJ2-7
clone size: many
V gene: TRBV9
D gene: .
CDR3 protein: CASSPMSSYEQYF
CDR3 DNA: TGTGCCAGCAGCCCCATGAGCTCCTACGAGCAGTACTTC

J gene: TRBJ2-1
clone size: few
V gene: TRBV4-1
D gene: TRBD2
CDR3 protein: CASSPGRAGAGNEQFF
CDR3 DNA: TGCGCCAGCAGCCCGGGGCGAGCGGGGGCGGGCAATGAGCAGTTCTTC

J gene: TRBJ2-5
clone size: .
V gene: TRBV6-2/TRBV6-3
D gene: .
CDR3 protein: CASSRRRETQYF
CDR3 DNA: TGTGCCAGCAGCCGCAGGCGCGAGACCCAGTACTTC

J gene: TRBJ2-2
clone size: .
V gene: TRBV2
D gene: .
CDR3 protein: CAIRGALALTGELFF
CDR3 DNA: TGTGCCATCAGGGGGGCACTAGCCCTCACCGGGGAGCTGTTTTTT

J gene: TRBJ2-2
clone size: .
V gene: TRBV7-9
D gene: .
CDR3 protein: CATPSPGELFF
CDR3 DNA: TGTGCCACCCCGTCTCCCGGGGAGCTGTTTTTT

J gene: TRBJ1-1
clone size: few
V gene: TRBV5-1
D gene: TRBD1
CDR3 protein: CASSEDRVLHTEAFF
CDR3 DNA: TGCGCCAGCAGCGAAGACAGGGTACTTCACACTGAAGCTTTCTTT

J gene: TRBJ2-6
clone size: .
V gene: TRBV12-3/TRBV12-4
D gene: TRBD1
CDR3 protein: CASSRQGAIGANVLTF
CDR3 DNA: TGTGCCAGCAGCCGACAGGGGGCGATTGGGGCCAACGTCCTGACTTTC

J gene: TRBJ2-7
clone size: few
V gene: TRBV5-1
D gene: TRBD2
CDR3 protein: CASSSGLANSYEQYF
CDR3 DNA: TGCGCCAGCAGCTCGGGACTAGCGAACTCCTACGAGCAGTACTTC

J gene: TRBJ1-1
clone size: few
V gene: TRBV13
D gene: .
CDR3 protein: CASSLSAENTEAFF
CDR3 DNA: TGTGCCAGCAGCTTAAGCGCGGAGAACACTGAAGCTTTCTTT

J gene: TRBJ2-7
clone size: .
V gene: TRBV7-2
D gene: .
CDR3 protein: CASSPPRPGFEQYF
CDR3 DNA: TGTGCCAGCAGCCCCCCCCGACCGGGCTTCGAGCAGTACTTC

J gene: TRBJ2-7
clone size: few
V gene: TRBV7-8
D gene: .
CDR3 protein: CASSPTRHHSSYEQYF
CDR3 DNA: TGTGCCAGCAGCCCTACTAGACACCATAGCTCCTACGAGCAGTACTTC

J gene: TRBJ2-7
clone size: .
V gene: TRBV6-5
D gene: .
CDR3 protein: CASEGEGSYEQYF
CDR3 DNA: TGTGCCAGCGAGGGGGAGGGCTCCTACGAGCAGTACTTC

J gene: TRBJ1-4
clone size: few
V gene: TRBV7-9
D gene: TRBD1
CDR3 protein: CASSLSGDSNEKLFF
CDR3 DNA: TGTGCCAGCAGCCTGTCCGGGGACAGTAATGAAAAACTGTTTTTT

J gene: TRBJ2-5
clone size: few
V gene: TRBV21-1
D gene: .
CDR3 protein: CASSRYRELETQYF
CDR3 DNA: TGTGCCAGCAGCAGATACAGGGAGTTGGAGACCCAGTACTTC

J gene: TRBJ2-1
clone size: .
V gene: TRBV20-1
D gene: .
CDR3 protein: CSASGRGNEQFF
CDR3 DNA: TGCAGTGCTAGCGGGAGAGGCAATGAGCAGTTCTTC

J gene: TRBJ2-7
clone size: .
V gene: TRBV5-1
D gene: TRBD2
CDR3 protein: CASRSGLGENEQYF
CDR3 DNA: TGCGCCAGCAGATCGGGACTAGGGGAAAACGAGCAGTACTTC

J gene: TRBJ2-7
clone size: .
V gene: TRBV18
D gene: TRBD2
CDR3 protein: CASSTTGTSGGLDYEQYF
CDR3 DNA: TGTGCCAGCTCAACAACCGGGACTAGCGGGGGGCTGGACTACGAGCAGTACTTC